These 12 T cell receptor beta chains share one sample of origin, sequenced in a study of PD-1 blockade in classical Hodgkin lymphoma. Here immunoSEQ multiplex PCR was the method, and the copy in TCRdb shows in-frame clones only, minus some. The sample consists of roughly 86,000 clones, 83% of them appearing once. Time point in this sample: cycle 4 day 1 (C4D1), after 5 to 7 weeks of nivolumab. Relapse was seen in all patients after autologous stem cell transplantation, and brentuximab vedotin exposure was variable. The sequenced sample was peripheral blood mononuclear cells (PBMCs), obtained before the fourth cycle of nivolumab. Receptors were obtained from a human donor with classical Hodgkin lymphoma.

This chain joins TRBV28 and TRBJ1-2; D remains unclear. The germline V gene has CDR1 MDHEN and CDR2 SYDVKM. Trimming removed 5 bases at V and 9 bases at J, with 10 bases between. The length of the CDR3 is 11 residues. Here the CDR3 reads CASSNRRSYTF. The CDR3 DNA reads as TGTGCCAGCAGTAATAGGAGGAGCTACACCTTC.

The chain recombines TRBV29-1 with TRBJ2-6; tentatively, D is TRBD2 (6 bases). Germline CDR1 SQVTM, CDR2 ANQGSEA. The germline V and J ends were trimmed by 4 bases and 4 bases, with 14 bases remaining between them. This CDR3 is 15 amino acids long. Here the CDR3 reads CSVGRGSSGANVLTF. In DNA form, the CDR3 reads TGCAGCGTTGGGAGGGGTTCATCCGGGGCCAACGTCCTGACTTTC.

The rearrangement uses TRBV10-3 and TRBJ2-1, with TRBD2 matching over 8 bases. The CDR3 length is 14 residues. Germline V gene data show CDR1 as ENHRY and CDR2 as SYGVKD. V lost 10 bases to trimming and J lost 10 bases; unmatched junction nucleotides: 15. CDR3 in DNA: TGTGCCAGCTCTGCGGTAGCGGGGTCCGTGGAGCAGTTCTTC. Amino acids: CASSAVAGSVEQFF.

The rearrangement joins TRBV28 to TRBJ1-3, with a tentative D call TRBD1 (5 bases). Trimming stripped 3 bases from V and 2 bases from J, with 8 bases between. The germline V gene encodes CDR1 MDHEN and CDR2 SYDVKM. The CDR3 contains 14 residues. CDR3 loop: CASSFARAGNTIYF. The CDR3 bases are TGTGCCAGCAGTTTTGCCAGGGCTGGAAACACCATATATTTT.

The chain is built from TRBV28 and TRBJ1-2, with no clear D. V gave up 6 bases and J gave up 8 bases, with 16 bases separating them. Germline-derived CDR1 and CDR2 are MDHEN and SYDVKM. The CDR3 has 13 amino acids. The CDR3 DNA is TGTGCCAGCAGCGCAGAGGAGATTAGGGGCTACACCTTC. It specifies CASSAEEIRGYTF.

CDR3 DNA sequence: TGTGCCTGGTCGGGACTAGCGGGAGTGACGCAGTATTTT. It codes for CAWSGLAGVTQYF. The V and J genes are TRBV30 and TRBJ2-3; 14 positions agree with TRBD2. This CDR3 has 13 residues. V lost 5 bases and J lost 9; bases outside the gene matches: 4. CDR1 is GTSNPN and CDR2 is SVGIG in the germline V gene (reference sequence). The whole variable domain, filled in from reference TRBV30 and TRBJ2-3, reads SQTIHQWPATLVQPVGSPLSLECTVEGTSNPNLYWYRQAAGRGLQLLFYSVGIGQISSEVPQNLSASRPQDRQFILSSKKLLLSDSGFYLCAWSGLAGVTQYFGPGTRLTVL.

The chain links TRBV5-1 to TRBJ2-1; 7 bases are a match to TRBD2. Germline V lookup: CDR1 SGHRS, CDR2 YFSETQ. The V segment lost 0 bases and the J segment 2 bases; nucleotides outside the gene matches: 2. The CDR3 loop spans 15 amino acids. The CDR3, as DNA: TGCGCCAGCAGCTTGGCTAGCGGTCCCTACAATGAGCAGTTCTTC. Translating gives CASSLASGPYNEQFF.

This clone occurred a few times. The chain is built from TRBV29-1 and TRBJ2-1, with 10 bases matching TRBD2. Unmatched junction bases numbered 6, after V lost 1 base and J lost 9 bases. CDR3 length equals 14 residues. From germline, CDR1 is SQVTM and CDR2 ANQGSEA. CDR3: CSVEGSRLAGEQFF. CDR3 bases: TGCAGCGTTGAAGGGTCGCGACTAGCGGGTGAGCAGTTCTTC.

The CDR3 DNA follows: TGTGCCATCAGTGAGTCGGAGGCGGATACGCAGTATTTT. Its protein is CAISESEADTQYF. The chain is built from TRBV10-3 and TRBJ2-3; a weak D match, TRBD2 (5 bases). There are 13 residues in the CDR3. CDR1 is ENHRY and CDR2 is SYGVKD in the germline V gene. The V end was cut by 0 bases, the J end by 6 bases, with 7 bases between.

The chain links TRBV11-2 to TRBJ1-2; no clear D. Germline CDR1 is SGHAT and CDR2 is FQNNGV. This CDR3 spans 15 amino acids. Trimming removed 5 bases from V and 2 bases from J, with 15 bases in between. CDR3 residues: CASSRGTKSNYGYTF. DNA of the CDR3: TGTGCCAGCAGCCGCGGTACTAAATCAAACTATGGCTACACCTTC.

This clone has only a few counts. The chain is built from TRBV10-3 and TRBJ1-1; TRBD1 might be the D (5 bases). CDR3 length: 12 residues. The germline V gene has CDR1 ENHRY and CDR2 SYGVKD. Deletions cut 4 bases from V and 6 bases from J, with 9 bases between. The DNA for the CDR3 is TGTGCCATCAGTGTAGGAGGGGCTGAAGCTTTCTTT. Amino acids: CAISVGGAEAFF.

In the case of this clone: The sample carries other DNA sequences with the same CDR3. V and J are TRBV29-1 and TRBJ1-2; perhaps TRBD1 as D (6 bases). V was clipped by 4 bases and J by 2 bases, with 8 bases between them. This CDR3 has 12 residues. The V gene's germline CDR1 is SQVTM and CDR2 ANQGSEA. The CDR3 sequence is CSVGTANYGYTF. The DNA for the CDR3 is TGCAGCGTTGGGACAGCGAACTATGGCTACACCTTC.